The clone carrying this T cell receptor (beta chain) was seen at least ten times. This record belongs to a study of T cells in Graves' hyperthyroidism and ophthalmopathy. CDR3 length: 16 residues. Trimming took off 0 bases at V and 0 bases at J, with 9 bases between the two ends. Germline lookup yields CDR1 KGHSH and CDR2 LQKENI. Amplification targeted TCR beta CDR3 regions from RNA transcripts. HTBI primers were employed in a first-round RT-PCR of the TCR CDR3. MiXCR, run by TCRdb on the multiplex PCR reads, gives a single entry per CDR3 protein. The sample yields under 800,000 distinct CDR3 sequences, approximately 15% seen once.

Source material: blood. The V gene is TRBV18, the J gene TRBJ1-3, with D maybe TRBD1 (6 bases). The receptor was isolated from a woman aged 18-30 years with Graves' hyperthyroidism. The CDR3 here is CASSPPGQSSGNTIYF. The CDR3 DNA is TGTGCCAGCTCACCACCGGGACAAAGCTCTGGAAACACCATATATTTT.